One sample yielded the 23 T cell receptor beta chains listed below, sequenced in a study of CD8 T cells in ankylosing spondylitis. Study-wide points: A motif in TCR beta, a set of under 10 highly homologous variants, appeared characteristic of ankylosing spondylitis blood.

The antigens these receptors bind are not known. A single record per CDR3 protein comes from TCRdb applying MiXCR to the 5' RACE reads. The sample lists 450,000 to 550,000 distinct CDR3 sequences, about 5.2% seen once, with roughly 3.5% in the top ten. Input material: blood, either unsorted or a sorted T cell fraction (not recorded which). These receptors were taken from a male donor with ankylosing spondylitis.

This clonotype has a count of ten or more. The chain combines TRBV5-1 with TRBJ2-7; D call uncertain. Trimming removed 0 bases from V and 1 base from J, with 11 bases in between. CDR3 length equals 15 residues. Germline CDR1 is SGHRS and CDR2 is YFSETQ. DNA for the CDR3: TGCGCCAGCAGCTTGGGGTTTGGCGGTTCCTACGAGCAGTACTTC. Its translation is CASSLGFGGSYEQYF.

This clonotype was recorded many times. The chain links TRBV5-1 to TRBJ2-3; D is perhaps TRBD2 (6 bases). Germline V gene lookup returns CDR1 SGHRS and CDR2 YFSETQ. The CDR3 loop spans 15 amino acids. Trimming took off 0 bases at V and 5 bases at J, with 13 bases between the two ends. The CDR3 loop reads CASSLGLAGRDTQYF. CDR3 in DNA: TGCGCCAGCAGCTTGGGGTTGGCGGGACGAGATACGCAGTATTTT.

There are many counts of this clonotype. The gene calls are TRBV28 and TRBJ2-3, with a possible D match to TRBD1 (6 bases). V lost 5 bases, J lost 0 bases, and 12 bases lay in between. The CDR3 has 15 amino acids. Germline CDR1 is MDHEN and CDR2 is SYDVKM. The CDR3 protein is CASSVLDRSTDTQYF. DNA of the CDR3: TGTGCCAGCAGTGTCCTAGACAGGAGCACAGATACGCAGTATTTT. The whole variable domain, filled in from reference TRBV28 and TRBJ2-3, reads DVKVTQSSRYLVKRTGEKVFLECVQDMDHENMFWYRQDPGLGLRLIYFSYDVKMKEKGDIPEGYSVSREKKERFSLILESASTNQTSMYLCASSVLDRSTDTQYFGPGTRLTVL.

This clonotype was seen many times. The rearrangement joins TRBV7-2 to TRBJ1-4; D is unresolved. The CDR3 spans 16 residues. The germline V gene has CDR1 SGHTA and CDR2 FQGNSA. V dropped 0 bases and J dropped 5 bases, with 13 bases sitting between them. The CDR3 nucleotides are TGTGCCAGCAGCTTAGCTTCCCCCTACGCAAATGAAAAACTGTTTTTT. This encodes CASSLASPYANEKLFF.

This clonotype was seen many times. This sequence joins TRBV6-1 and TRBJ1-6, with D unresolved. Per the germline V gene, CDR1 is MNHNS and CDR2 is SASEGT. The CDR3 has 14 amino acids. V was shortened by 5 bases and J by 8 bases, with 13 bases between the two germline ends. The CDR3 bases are TGTGCCAGCAGTAGCCGGGCGTACGATTCACCCCTCCACTTT. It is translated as CASSSRAYDSPLHF.

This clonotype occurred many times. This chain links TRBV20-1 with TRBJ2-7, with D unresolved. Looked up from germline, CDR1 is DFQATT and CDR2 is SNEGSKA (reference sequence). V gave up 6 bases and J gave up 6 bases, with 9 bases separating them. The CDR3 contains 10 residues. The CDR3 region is CSALGREQYF. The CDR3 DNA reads TGCAGTGCCCTCGGGCGCGAGCAGTACTTC.

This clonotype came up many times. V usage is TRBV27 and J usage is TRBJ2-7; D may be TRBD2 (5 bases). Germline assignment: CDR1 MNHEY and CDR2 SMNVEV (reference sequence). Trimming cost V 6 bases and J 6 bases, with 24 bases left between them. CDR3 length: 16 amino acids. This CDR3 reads CASRRLDYGPPGEQYF. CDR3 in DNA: TGTGCCAGCAGACGCCTCGACTACGGCCCTCCGGGCGAGCAGTACTTC.

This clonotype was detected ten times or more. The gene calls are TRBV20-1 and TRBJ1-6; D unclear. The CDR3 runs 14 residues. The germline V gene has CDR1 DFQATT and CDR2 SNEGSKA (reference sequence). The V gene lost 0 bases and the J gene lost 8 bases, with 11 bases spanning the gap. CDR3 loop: CSAREEGPDSPLHF. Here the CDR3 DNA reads TGCAGTGCTAGAGAAGAGGGCCCCGATTCACCCCTCCACTTT.

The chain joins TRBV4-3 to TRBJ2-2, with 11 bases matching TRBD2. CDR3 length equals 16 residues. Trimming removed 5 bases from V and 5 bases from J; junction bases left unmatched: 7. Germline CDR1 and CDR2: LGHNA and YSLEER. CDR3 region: CASSTSGRIYTGELFF. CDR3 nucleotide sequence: TGCGCCAGCAGCACTAGCGGGAGAATCTATACCGGGGAGCTGTTTTTT.

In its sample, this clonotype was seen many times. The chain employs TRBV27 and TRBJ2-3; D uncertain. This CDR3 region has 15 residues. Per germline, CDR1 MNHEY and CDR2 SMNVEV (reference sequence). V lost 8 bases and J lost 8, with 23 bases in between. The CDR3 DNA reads TGTGCCAGCGGCCTATGGAGAGACCCCTCTGGTACGCAGTATTTT. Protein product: CASGLWRDPSGTQYF.

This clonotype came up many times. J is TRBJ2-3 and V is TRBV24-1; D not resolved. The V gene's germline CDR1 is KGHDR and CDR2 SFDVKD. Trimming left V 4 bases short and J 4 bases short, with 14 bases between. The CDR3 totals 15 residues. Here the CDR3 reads CATSDRRPPADTQYF. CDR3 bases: TGTGCCACCAGTGACCGACGTCCCCCGGCAGATACGCAGTATTTT.

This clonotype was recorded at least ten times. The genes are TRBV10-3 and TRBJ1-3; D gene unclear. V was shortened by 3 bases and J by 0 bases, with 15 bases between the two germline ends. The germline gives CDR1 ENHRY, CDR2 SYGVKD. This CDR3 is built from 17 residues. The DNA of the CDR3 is TGTGCCATCAGTGATCGACCGCCAGGCTACTCTGGAAACACCATATATTTT. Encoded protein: CAISDRPPGYSGNTIYF.

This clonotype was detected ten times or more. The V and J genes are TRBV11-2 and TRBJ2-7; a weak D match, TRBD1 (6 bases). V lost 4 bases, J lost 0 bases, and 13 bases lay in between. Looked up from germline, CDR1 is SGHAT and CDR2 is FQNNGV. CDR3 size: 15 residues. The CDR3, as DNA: TGTGCCAGCAGCTGGGGTATAGGGGGCTCCTACGAGCAGTACTTC. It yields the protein CASSWGIGGSYEQYF.

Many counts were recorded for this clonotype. CDR3 amino acids: CASSLTGVGEKLFF. The DNA of the CDR3 is TGTGCCAGCAGTTTGACAGGGGTTGGTGAAAAACTGTTTTTT. The gene calls are TRBV12-3 or TRBV12-4 and TRBJ1-4, with 8 nucleotides matching TRBD1. The ends lost 3 bases at V and 7 bases at J; junction bases unmatched: 4. This CDR3 region has 14 residues.

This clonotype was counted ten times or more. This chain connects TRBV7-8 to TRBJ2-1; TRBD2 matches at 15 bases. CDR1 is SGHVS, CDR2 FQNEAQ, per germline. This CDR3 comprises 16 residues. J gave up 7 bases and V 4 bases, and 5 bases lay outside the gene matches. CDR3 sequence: CASSSPGLAGGNEQFF. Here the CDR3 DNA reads TGTGCCAGCAGCTCCCCGGGACTAGCGGGGGGAAATGAGCAGTTCTTC.

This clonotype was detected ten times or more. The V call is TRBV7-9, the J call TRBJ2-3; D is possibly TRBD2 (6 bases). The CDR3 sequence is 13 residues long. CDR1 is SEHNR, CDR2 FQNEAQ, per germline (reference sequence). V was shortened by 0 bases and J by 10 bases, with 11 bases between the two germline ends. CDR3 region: CASSLAGGSPQYF. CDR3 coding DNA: TGTGCCAGCAGCTTAGCGGGAGGTAGCCCGCAGTATTTT.

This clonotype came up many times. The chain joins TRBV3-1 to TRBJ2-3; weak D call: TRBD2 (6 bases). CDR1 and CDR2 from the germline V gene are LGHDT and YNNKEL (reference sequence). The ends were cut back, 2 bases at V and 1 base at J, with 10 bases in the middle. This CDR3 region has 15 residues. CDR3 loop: CASSQQLARTDTQYF. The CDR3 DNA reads TGTGCCAGCAGCCAACAACTAGCTCGCACAGATACGCAGTATTTT.

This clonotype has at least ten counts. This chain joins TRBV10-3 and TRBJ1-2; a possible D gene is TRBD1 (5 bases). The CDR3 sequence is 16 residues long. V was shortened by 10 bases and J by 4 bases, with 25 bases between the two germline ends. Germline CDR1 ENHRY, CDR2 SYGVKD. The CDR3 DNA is TGTGCCACAGCAGTGTATGGGTCCAGGGCGGTCTATGGCTACACCTTC. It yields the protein CATAVYGSRAVYGYTF.

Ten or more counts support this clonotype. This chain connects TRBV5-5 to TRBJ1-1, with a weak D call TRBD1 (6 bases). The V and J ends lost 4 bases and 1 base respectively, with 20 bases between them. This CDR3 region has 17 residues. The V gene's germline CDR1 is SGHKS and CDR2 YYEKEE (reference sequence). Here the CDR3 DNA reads TGTGCCAGCAGCCCGGGGGCAGGGAGATTCCCGAACACTGAAGCTTTCTTT. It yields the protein CASSPGAGRFPNTEAFF.

CDR3 coding DNA: TGTGCCAGCAGCACAGACCAGGGCACCGGGGAGCTGTTTTTT. Protein: CASSTDQGTGELFF. This chain uses TRBV7-9 with TRBJ2-2, with a weak D call TRBD1 (5 bases). This CDR3 region has 14 residues. Deletions cut 5 bases from V and 4 bases from J, with 11 bases between. Germline loops: CDR1 SEHNR, CDR2 FQNEAQ (reference sequence).

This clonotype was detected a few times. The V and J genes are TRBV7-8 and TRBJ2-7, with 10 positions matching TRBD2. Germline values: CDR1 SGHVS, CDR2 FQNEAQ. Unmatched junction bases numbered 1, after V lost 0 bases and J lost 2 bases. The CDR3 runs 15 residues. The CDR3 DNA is TGTGCCAGCAGCTTAGCCCTAGCGGGAGCCTACGAGCAGTACTTC. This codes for CASSLALAGAYEQYF.

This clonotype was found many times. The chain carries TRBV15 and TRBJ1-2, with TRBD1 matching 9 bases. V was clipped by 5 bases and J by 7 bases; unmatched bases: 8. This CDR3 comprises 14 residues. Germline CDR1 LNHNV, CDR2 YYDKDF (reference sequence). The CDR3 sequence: CATSPKRTGVGYTF. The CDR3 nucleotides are TGTGCCACCAGCCCAAAGAGGACAGGGGTTGGCTACACCTTC.

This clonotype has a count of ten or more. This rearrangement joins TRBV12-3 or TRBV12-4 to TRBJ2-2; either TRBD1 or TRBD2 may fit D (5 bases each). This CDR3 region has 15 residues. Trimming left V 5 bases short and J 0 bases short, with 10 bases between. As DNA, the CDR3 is TGTGCCAGCAGTCCCCGGGACCCGAACACCGGGGAGCTGTTTTTT. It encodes CASSPRDPNTGELFF.